A few counts support the clone carrying this T cell receptor (beta chain). The antigen is undetermined. One end of the junction fails to match germline, which may point to a read error. Authors' methods: Variation in CDR3 across clinicopathological groups served as the basis for constructing a distant-metastasis classifier in papillary thyroid cancer. Through MiXCR, TCRdb re-clonotyped the PCR reads. The V and J calls and clone size come from TCRdb's table, not from the authors' own analysis. This sample yields about 17,000 clones, of which around 25% are seen a single time; 7.5% belongs to the top ten. Germline V gene data show CDR1 as MNHEY and CDR2 as SMNVEV (reference sequence). There are 15 residues in the CDR3. The data are from a study of metastatic and nonmetastatic thyroid tumors. The overall study: The study looked at repertoires side by side in blood and in tumor or nodule tissue from malignant and benign thyroid patients. Study conclusions and caveats: The study reportedly found significantly higher TCR beta diversity in malignant thyroid tumors than benign nodules, in blood and tumor.

There were no patients who had received any treatment before thyroid surgery. The chain combines TRBV27 with TRBJ2-3; D is perhaps TRBD2 (5 bases). The clonotype originates from a female donor with papillary thyroid cancer or a benign thyroid nodule (not recorded which). Some clones in this sample may be carry-over from other donors' samples. The sequenced material came from adjacent normal tissue. CDR3 in amino acids: CASSGGGSSTYTQYF. For the CDR3, the DNA is TGTGCCAGCAGTGGAGGCGGATCTAGCACATATACGCAGTATTTT.